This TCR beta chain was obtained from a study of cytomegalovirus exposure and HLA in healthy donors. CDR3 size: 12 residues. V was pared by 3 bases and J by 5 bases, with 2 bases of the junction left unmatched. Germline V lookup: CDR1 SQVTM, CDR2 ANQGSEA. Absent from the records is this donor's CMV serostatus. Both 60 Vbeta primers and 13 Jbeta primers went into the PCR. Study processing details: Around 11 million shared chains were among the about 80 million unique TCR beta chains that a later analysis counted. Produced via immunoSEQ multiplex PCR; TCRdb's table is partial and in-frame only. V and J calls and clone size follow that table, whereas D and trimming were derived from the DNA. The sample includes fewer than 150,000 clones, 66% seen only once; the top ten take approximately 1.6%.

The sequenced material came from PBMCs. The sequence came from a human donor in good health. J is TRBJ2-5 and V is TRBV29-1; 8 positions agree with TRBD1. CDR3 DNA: TGCAGCGTTGATAGGACAGGGGAGACCCAGTACTTC. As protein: CSVDRTGETQYF.